This TCR beta chain was observed in a study of cytomegalovirus exposure and HLA in healthy donors. Notes on the study in general: Reports credit the classifier with highly specific, highly sensitive diagnosis of cytomegalovirus status.

The PCR contained 60 Vbeta and 13 Jbeta primers. Sequencing used immunoSEQ multiplex PCR; TCRdb keeps in-frame clones, though not all of them. The data show around 94,000 clones, 75% to 80% seen once. Germline V gene lookup returns CDR1 LGHNA and CDR2 YSLEER. V was cut by 3 bases and J by 3 bases, with 12 bases left in between. The CDR3 spans 16 residues. As concerns this clone: As yet, its antigen is unknown.

Input material: PBMCs. The receptor was derived from a male donor in good health and CMV-seropositive. The chain is built from TRBV4-3 and TRBJ1-6, with D perhaps matching TRBD1 (5 bases). In DNA form, the CDR3 reads TGCGCCAGCAGCCACGGCGGGACGGACTATAATTCACCCCTCCACTTT. Translating it yields CASSHGGTDYNSPLHF.